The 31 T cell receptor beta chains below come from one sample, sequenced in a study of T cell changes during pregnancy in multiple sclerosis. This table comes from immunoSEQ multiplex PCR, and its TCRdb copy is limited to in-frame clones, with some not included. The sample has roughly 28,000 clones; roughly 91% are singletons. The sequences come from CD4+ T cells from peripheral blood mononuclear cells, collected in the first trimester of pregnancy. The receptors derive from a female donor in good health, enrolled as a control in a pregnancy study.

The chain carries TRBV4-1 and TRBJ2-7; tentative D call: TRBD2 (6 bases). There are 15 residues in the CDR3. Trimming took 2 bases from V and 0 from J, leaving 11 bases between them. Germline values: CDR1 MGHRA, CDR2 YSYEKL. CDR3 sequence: CASSQLALSSYEQYF. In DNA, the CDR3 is TGCGCCAGCAGCCAACTAGCGCTGAGCTCCTACGAGCAGTACTTC.

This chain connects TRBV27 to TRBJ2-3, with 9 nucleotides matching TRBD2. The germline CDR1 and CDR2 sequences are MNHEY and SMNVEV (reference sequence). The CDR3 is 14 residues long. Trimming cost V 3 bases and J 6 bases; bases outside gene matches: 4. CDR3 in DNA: TGTGCCAGCAGTTTTAGCGGGAGAGTGGATACGCAGTATTTT. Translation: CASSFSGRVDTQYF.

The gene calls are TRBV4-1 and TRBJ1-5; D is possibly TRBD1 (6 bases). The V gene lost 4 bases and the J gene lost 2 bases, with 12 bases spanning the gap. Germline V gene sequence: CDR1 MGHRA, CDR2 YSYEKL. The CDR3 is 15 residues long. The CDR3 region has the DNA TGCGCCAGCAGCCCCGGGACATTGGGCAATCAGCCCCAGCATTTT. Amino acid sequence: CASSPGTLGNQPQHF.

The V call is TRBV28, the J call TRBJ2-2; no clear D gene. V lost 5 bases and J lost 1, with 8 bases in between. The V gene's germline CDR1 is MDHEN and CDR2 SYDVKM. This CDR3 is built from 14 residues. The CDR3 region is CASSQFVNTGELFF. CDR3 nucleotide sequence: TGTGCCAGCAGTCAATTTGTGAACACCGGGGAGCTGTTTTTT.

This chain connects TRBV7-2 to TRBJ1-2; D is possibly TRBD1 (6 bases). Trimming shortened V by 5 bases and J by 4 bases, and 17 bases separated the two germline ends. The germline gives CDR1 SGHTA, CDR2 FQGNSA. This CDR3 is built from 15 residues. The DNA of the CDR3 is TGTGCCAGCAGCGCCCCGGGACACCGTATCTATGGCTACACCTTC. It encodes CASSAPGHRIYGYTF.

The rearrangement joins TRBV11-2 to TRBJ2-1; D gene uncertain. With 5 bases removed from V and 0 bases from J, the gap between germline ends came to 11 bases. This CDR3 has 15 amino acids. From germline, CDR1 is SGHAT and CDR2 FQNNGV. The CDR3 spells CASSILYSSYNEQFF. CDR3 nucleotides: TGTGCCAGCAGCATCTTATATAGCTCCTACAATGAGCAGTTCTTC.

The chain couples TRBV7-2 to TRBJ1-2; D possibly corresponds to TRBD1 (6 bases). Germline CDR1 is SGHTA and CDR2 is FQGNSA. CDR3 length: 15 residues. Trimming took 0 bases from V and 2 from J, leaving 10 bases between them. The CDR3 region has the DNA TGTGCCAGCAGCTTAGCCCCAGGGGCAAACTATGGCTACACCTTC. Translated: CASSLAPGANYGYTF. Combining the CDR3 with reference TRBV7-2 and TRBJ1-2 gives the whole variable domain GAGVSQSPSNKVTEKGKDVELRCDPISGHTALYWYRQSLGQGLEFLIYFQGNSAPDKSGLPSDRFSAERTGGSVSTLTIQRTQQEDSAVYLCASSLAPGANYGYTFGSGTRLTVV.

The CDR3 nucleotides read TGTGCCAGCAGGTTCACAGGGGGCGGTGAAAAACTGTTTTTT. It translates to CASRFTGGGEKLFF. This chain uses TRBV28 with TRBJ1-4, with 9 positions matching TRBD1. The V gene's germline CDR1 is MDHEN and CDR2 SYDVKM. V dropped 6 bases and J dropped 7; count of bases not matched to a gene: 6. The CDR3 runs to 14 residues.

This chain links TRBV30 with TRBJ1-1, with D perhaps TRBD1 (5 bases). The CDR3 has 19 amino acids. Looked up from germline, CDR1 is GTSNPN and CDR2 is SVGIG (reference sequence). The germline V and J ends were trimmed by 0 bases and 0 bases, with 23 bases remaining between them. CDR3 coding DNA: TGTGCCTGGAGTGTCGGGGGAACGGGGCGCGAGGGAATGAACACTGAAGCTTTCTTT. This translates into CAWSVGGTGREGMNTEAFF.

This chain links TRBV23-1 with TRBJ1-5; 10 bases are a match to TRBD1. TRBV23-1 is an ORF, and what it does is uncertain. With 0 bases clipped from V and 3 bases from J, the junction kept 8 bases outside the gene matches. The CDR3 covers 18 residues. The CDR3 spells CASSQSFAGTGVNQPQHF. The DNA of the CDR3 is TGCGCCAGCAGTCAATCTTTTGCGGGGACAGGGGTCAATCAGCCCCAGCATTTT.

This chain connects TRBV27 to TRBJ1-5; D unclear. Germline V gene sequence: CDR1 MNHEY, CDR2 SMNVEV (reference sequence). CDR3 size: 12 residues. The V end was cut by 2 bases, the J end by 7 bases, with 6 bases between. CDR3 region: CASSLGGQPQHF. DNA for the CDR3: TGTGCCAGCAGTTTAGGAGGGCAGCCCCAGCATTTT.

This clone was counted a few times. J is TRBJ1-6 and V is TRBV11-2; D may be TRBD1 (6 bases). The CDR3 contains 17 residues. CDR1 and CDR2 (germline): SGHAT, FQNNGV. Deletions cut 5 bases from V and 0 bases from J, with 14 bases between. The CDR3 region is CASSHLRGSSYNSPLHF. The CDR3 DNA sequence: TGTGCCAGCAGCCACCTCAGGGGAAGCTCCTATAATTCACCCCTCCACTTT.

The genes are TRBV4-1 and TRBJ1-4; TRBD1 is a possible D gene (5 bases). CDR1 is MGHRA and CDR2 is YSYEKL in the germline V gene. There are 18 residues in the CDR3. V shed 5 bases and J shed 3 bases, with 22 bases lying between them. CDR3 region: CASSKSSSGAVANEKLFF. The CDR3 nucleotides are TGCGCCAGCAGCAAGAGCTCAAGCGGGGCAGTGGCTAATGAAAAACTGTTTTTT.

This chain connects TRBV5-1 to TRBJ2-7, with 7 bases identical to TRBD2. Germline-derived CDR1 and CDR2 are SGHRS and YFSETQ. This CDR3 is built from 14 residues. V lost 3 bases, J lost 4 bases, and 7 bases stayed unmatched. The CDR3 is CASSSGGGSYEQYF. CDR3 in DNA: TGCGCCAGCAGCTCCGGGGGAGGGAGTTACGAGCAGTACTTC.

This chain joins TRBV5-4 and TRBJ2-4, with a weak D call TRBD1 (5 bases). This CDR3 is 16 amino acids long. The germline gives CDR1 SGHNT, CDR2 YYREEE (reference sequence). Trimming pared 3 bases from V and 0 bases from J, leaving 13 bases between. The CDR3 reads CASSYARGLAKNIQYF. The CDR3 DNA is TGTGCCAGCAGCTATGCTAGGGGTCTAGCCAAAAACATTCAGTACTTC.

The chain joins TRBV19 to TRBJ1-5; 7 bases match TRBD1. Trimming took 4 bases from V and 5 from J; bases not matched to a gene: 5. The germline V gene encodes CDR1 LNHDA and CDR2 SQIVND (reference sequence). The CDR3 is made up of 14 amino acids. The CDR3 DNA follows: TGTGCCAGTAGTACCGACAGGGTGTATCAGCCCCAGCATTTT. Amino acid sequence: CASSTDRVYQPQHF.

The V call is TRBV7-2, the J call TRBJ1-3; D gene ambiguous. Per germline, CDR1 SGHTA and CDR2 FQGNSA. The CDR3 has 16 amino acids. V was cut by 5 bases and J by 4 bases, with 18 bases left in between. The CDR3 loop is CASSPSLQMSGNTIYF. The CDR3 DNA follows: TGTGCCAGCAGCCCGAGCCTACAGATGAGCGGAAACACCATATATTTT.

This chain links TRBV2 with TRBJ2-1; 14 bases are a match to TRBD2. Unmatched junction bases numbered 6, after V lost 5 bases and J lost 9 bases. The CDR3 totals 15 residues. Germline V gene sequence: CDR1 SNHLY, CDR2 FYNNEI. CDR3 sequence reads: CASSQTSGGAIEQFF. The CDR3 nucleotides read TGTGCCAGCAGTCAGACTAGCGGGGGGGCGATTGAGCAGTTCTTC.

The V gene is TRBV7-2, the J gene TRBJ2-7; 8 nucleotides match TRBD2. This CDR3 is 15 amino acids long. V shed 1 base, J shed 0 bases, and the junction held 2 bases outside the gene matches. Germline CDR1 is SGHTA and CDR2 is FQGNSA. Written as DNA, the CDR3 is TGTGCCAGCAGCTTAGGGGGGACTAGCTCCTACGAGCAGTACTTC. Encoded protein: CASSLGGTSSYEQYF.

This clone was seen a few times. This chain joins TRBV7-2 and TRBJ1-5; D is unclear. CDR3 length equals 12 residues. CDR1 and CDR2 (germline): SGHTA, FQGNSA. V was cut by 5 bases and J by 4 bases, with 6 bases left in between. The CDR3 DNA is TGTGCCAGCAGCCCGTCTAATCAGCCCCAGCATTTT. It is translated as CASSPSNQPQHF.

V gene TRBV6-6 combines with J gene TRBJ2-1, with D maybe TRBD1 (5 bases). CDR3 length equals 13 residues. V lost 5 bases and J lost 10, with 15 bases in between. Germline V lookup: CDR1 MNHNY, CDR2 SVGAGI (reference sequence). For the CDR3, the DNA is TGTGCCAGCAGTCCCGGGCCCCAGGGCGAGCAGTTCTTC. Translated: CASSPGPQGEQFF.

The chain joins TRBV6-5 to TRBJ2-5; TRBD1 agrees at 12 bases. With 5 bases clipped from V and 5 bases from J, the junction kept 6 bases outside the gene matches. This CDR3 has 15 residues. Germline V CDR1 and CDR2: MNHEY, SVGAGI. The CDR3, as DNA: TGTGCCAGCAGTAGGGGGACAGGGGGCGCCGAGACCCAGTACTTC. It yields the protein CASSRGTGGAETQYF.

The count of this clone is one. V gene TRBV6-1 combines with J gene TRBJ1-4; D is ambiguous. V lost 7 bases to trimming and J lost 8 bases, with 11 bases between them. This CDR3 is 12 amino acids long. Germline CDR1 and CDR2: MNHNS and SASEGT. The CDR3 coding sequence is TGTGCCAGCAATCTCGGGTCGGAAAAACTGTTTTTT. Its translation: CASNLGSEKLFF.

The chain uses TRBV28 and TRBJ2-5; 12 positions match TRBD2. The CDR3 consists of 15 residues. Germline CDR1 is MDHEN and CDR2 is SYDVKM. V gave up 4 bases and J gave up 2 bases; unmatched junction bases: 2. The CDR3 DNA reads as TGTGCCAGCAGTTCACTAGCGGGAGGACAAGAGACCCAGTACTTC. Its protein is CASSSLAGGQETQYF.

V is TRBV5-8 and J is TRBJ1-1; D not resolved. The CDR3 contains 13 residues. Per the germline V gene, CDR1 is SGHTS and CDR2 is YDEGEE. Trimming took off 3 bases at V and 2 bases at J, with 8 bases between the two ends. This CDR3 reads CASSSPVNTEAFF. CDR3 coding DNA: TGTGCCAGCAGCTCCCCCGTAAACACTGAAGCTTTCTTT.

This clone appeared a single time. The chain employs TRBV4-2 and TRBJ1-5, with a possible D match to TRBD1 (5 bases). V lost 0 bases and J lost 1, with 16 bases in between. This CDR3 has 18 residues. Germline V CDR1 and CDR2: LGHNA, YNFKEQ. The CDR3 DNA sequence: TGTGCCAGCAGCCAAGAGTGGGGCGGATTTAGGAGCAATCAGCCCCAGCATTTT. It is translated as CASSQEWGGFRSNQPQHF.

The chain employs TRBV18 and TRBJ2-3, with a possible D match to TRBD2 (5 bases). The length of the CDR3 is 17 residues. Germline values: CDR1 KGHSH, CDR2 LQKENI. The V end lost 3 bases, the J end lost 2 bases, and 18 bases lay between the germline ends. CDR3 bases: TGTGCCAGCTCACCCCGGAGAGGGAGCAGAGACACAGATACGCAGTATTTT. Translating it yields CASSPRRGSRDTDTQYF.

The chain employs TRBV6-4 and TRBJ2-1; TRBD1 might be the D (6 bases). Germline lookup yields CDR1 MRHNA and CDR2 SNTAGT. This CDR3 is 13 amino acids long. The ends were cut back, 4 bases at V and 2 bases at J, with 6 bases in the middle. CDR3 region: CASSGDTYNEQFF. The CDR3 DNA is TGTGCCAGCAGTGGGGACACCTACAATGAGCAGTTCTTC.

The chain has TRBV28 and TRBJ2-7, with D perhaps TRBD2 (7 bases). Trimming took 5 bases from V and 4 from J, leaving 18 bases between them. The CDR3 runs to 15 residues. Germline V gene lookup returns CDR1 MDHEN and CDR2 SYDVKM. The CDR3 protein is CASSINNAGAYEQYF. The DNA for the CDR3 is TGTGCCAGCAGTATCAACAACGCGGGGGCATACGAGCAGTACTTC.

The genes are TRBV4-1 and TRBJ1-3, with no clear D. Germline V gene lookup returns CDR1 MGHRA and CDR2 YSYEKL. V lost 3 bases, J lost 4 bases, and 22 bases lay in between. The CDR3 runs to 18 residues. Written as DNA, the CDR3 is TGCGCCAGCAGCCACCCTAGGAGCGAGATCCGTCTCGGAAACACCATATATTTT. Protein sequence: CASSHPRSEIRLGNTIYF.

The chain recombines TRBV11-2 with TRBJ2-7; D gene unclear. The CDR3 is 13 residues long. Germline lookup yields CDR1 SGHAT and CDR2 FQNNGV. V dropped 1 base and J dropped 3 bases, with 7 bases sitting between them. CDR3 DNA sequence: TGTGCCAGCAGCTTAGTTAGGAGCTACGAGCAGTACTTC. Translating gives CASSLVRSYEQYF.